These 7 T cell receptor beta chains were all obtained from the same sample, sequenced in a study of cytomegalovirus exposure and HLA in healthy donors. PCR primers comprised 60 Vbeta and 13 Jbeta primers. Profiling relied on immunoSEQ multiplex PCR, and the TCRdb table lists in-frame clones only, not all of them. The table includes approximately 110,000 clones, approximately 81% detected once. Sample: PBMCs. Source of these receptors: a woman aged 30 to 39 in good health and CMV-seronegative.

This clone occurred once. The chain employs TRBV7-2 and TRBJ2-7; TRBD2 agrees at 12 bases. The CDR3 loop spans 16 amino acids. Germline V gene data show CDR1 as SGHTA and CDR2 as FQGNSA. V lost 4 bases to trimming and J lost 2 bases; unmatched junction nucleotides: 6. The CDR3 loop reads CASSSGTSGRTYEQYF. The CDR3, as DNA: TGTGCCAGCAGCTCGGGGACTAGCGGGCGGACCTACGAGCAGTACTTC.

This chain uses TRBV11-2 with TRBJ2-2; no firm D call. This CDR3 has 13 amino acids. Trimming left V 2 bases short and J 6 bases short, with 7 bases between. Germline CDR1 is SGHAT and CDR2 is FQNNGV. The CDR3 coding sequence is TGTGCCAGCAGCTTATTCCATCCCGGGGAGCTGTTTTTT. Translated, it gives CASSLFHPGELFF. Supplemented by reference TRBV11-2 and TRBJ2-2, the full variable domain reads EAGVAQSPRYKIIEKRQSVAFWCNPISGHATLYWYQQILGQGPKLLIQFQNNGVVDDSQLPKDRFSAERLKGVDSTLKIQPAKLEDSAVYLCASSLFHPGELFFGEGSRLTVL.

The chain links TRBV2 to TRBJ1-3, with TRBD1 matching over 11 bases. The CDR3 totals 16 residues. Germline V lookup: CDR1 SNHLY, CDR2 FYNNEI. Trimming took 8 bases from V and 3 from J; bases not matched to a gene: 9. This chain's CDR3 is CASAGTGGTFGNTIYF. Here the CDR3 DNA reads TGTGCCAGCGCCGGGACAGGGGGGACCTTTGGAAACACCATATATTTT.

The chain links TRBV7-2 to TRBJ1-2; D is undetermined. The V end was cut by 2 bases, the J end by 2 bases, with 6 bases between. Per the germline V gene, CDR1 is SGHTA and CDR2 is FQGNSA. The CDR3 is made up of 13 amino acids. The CDR3 region is CASSLSTNYGYTF. In DNA form, the CDR3 reads TGTGCCAGCAGCTTATCAACAAACTATGGCTACACCTTC.

The chain combines TRBV7-6 with TRBJ2-5, with 9 bases matching TRBD1. The CDR3 is 15 residues long. CDR1 is SGHVS and CDR2 is FNYEAQ in the germline V gene. V lost 0 bases, J lost 3 bases, and 2 bases stayed unmatched. The chain's CDR3 is CASSLAGTGKETQYF. The CDR3 DNA sequence: TGTGCCAGCAGCTTAGCCGGGACAGGGAAAGAGACCCAGTACTTC.

The gene calls are TRBV7-2 and TRBJ1-6, with D perhaps matching TRBD1 (6 bases). CDR3 length: 16 residues. Trimming cost V 9 bases and J 0 bases, with 15 bases left between them. The V gene's germline CDR1 is SGHTA and CDR2 FQGNSA. CDR3 DNA sequence: TGTGCCAGTACCCCGGACAGAAGCTCCTATAATTCACCCCTCCACTTT. Protein product: CASTPDRSSYNSPLHF.

As to this clone: Additional DNA sequences in this sample encode the identical CDR3. V usage is TRBV6-4 and J usage is TRBJ1-3, with a weak D call TRBD1 (6 bases). The CDR3 sequence is 15 residues long. Germline values: CDR1 MRHNA, CDR2 SNTAGT. V was shortened by 1 base and J by 4 bases, with 11 bases between the two germline ends. The CDR3 spells CASSDCTDRGNTIYF. CDR3 DNA: TGTGCCAGCAGTGACTGCACGGACAGAGGAAACACCATATATTTT.